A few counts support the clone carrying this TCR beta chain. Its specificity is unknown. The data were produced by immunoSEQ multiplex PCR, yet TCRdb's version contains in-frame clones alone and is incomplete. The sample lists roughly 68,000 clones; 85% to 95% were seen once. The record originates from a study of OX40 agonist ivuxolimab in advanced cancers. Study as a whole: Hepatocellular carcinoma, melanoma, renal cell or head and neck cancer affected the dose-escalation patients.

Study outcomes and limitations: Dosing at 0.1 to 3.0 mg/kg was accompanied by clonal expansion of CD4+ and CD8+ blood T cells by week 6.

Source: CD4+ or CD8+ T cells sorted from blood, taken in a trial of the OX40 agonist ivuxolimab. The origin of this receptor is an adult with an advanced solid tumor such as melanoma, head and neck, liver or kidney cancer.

The CDR3 loop reads CASSPGTGDEKLFF. In DNA, the CDR3 is TGTGCCAGCTCACCAGGGACAGGGGATGAAAAACTGTTTTTT. The chain is built from TRBV18 and TRBJ1-4, with 10 bases lining up with TRBD1. After removal of 2 bases from V and 6 bases from J, the junction contained 0 bases not matched to a gene. The germline gives CDR1 KGHSH, CDR2 LQKENI. The CDR3 contains 14 residues.